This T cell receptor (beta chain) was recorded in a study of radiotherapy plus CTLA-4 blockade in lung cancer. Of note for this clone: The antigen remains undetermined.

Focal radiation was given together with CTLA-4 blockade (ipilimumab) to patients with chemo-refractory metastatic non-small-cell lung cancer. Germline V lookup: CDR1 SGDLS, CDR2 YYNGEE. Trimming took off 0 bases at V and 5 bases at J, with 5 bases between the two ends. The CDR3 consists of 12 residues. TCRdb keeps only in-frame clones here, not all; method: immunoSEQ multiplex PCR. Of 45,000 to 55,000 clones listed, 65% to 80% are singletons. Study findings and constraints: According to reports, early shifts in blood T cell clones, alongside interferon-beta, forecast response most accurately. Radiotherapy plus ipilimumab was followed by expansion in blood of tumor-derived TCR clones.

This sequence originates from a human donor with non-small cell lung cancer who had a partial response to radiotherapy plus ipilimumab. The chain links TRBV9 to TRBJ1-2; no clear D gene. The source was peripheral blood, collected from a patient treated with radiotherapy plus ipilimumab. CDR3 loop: CASSVDRYGYTF. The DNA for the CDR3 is TGTGCCAGCAGCGTAGATCGGTATGGCTACACCTTC. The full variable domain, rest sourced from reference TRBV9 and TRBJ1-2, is DSGVTQTPKHLITATGQRVTLRCSPRSGDLSVYWYQQSLDQGLQFLIQYYNGEERAKGNILERFSAQQFPDLHSELNLSSLELGDSALYFCASSVDRYGYTFGSGTRLTVV.